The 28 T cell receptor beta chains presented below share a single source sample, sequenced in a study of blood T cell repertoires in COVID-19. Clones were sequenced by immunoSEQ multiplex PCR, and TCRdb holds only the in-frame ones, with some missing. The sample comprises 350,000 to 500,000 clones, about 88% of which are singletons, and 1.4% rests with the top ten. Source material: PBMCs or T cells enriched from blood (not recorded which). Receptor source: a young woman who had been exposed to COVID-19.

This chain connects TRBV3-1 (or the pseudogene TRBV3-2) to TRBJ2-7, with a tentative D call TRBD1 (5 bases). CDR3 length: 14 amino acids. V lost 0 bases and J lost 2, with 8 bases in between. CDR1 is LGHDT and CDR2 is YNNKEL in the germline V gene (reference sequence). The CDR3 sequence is CASSQDRAPYEQYF. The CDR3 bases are TGTGCCAGCAGCCAAGACAGGGCCCCCTACGAGCAGTACTTC.

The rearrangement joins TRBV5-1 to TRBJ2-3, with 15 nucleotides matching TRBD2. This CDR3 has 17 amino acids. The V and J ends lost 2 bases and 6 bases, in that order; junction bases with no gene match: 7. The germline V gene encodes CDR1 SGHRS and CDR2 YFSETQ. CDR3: CASSLGLAGGQLDTQYF. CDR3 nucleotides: TGCGCCAGCAGCTTAGGACTAGCGGGGGGGCAATTGGATACGCAGTATTTT.

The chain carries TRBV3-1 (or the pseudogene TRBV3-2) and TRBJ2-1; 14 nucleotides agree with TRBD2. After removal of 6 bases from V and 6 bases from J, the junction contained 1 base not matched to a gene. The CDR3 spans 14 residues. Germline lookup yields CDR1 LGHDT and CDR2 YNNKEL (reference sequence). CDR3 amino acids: CASRTSGGANEQFF. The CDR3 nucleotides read TGTGCCAGCAGGACTAGCGGGGGGGCCAATGAGCAGTTCTTC.

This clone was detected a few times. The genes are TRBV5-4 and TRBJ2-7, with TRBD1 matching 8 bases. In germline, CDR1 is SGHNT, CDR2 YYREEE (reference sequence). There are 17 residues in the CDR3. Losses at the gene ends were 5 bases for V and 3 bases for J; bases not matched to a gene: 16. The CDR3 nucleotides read TGTGCCAGCAGATACAGGGGGTCCTCAACCCGATACTACGAGCAGTACTTC. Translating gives CASRYRGSSTRYYEQYF.

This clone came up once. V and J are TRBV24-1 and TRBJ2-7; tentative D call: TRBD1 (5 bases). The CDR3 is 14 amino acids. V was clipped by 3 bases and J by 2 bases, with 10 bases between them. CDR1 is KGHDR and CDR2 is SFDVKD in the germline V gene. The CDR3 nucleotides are TGTGCCACCAGTGATGTAGGGGCCGCCTACGAGCAGTACTTC. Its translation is CATSDVGAAYEQYF.

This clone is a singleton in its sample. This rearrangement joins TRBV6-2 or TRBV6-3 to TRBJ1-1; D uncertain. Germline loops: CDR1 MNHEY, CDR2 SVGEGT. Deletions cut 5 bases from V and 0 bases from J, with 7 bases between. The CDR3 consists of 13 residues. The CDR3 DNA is TGTGCCAGCAGTCCCGAGATGAACACTGAAGCTTTCTTT. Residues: CASSPEMNTEAFF.

CDR3 region: CASSSGRTGGLGGYTF. For the CDR3, the DNA is TGTGCCAGCAGCTCAGGAAGGACAGGGGGCTTAGGTGGCTACACCTTC. The genes are TRBV7-9 and TRBJ1-2, with 11 positions matching TRBD1. The J segment lost 7 bases and the V segment lost 4 bases, leaving 11 bases of the junction unmatched. CDR3 size: 16 residues. Germline V lookup: CDR1 SEHNR, CDR2 FQNEAQ (reference sequence).

CDR3 amino acids: CASSYSSRAVFF. In DNA form, the CDR3 reads TGTGCCAGCAGTTACTCCAGCAGGGCTGTGTTCTTC. The chain uses TRBV6-2 or TRBV6-3 and TRBJ2-1; a weak D match, TRBD1 (5 bases). The ends were cut back, 0 bases at V and 15 bases at J, with 12 bases in the middle. CDR3 length equals 12 residues. Germline-derived CDR1 and CDR2 are MNHEY and SVGEGT.

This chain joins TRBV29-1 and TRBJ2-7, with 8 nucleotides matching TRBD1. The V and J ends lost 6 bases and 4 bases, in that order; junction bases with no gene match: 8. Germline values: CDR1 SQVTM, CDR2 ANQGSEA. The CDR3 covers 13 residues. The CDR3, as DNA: TGCAGCGTCTACGGACAGGGAGGATACGAGCAGTACTTC. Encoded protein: CSVYGQGGYEQYF.

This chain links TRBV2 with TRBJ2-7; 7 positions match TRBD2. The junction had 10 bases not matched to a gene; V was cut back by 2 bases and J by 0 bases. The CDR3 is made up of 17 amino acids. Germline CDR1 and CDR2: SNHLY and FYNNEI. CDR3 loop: CASSETPGGGSSYEQYF. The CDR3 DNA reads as TGTGCCAGCAGTGAAACCCCGGGAGGCGGGAGCTCCTACGAGCAGTACTTC.

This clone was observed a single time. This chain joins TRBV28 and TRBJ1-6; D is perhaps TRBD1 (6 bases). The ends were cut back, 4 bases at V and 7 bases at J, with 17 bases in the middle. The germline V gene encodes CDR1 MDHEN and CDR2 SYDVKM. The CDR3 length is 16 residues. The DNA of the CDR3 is TGTGCCAGCAGTTCTCCTCAGGGGAAGAAGAATTCACCCCTCCACTTT. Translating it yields CASSSPQGKKNSPLHF.

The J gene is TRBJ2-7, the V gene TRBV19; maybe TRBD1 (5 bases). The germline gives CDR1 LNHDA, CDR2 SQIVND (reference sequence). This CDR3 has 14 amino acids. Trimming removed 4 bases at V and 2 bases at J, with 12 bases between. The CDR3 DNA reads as TGTGCCAGTAGTAATCCAGGGCCGACCTACGAGCAGTACTTC. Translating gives CASSNPGPTYEQYF.

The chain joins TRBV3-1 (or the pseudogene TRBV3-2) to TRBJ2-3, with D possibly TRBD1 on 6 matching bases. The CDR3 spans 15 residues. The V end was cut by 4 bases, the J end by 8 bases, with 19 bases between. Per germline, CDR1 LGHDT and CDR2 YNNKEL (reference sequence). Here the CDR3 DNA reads TGTGCCAGCAGCCCTACAGGGATTCCTTCTACTACGCAGTATTTT. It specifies CASSPTGIPSTTQYF.

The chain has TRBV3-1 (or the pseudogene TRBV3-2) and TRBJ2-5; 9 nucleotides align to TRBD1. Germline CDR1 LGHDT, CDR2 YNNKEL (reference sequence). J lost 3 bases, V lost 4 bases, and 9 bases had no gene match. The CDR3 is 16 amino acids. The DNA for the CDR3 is TGTGCCAGCAGCCTCCGGGACAGGGCATTGAAAGAGACCCAGTACTTC. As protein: CASSLRDRALKETQYF.

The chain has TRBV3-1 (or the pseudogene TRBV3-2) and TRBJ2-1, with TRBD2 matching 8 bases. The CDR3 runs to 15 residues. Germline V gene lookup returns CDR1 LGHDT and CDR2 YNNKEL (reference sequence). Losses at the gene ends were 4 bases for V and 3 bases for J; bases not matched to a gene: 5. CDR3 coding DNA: TGTGCCAGCAGCCCACTAGCGGATCGCTACAATGAGCAGTTCTTC. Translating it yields CASSPLADRYNEQFF.

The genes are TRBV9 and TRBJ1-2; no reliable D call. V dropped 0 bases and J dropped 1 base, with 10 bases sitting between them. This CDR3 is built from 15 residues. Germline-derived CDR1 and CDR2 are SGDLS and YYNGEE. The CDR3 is CASSVVEGVNYGYTF. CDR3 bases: TGTGCCAGCAGCGTAGTGGAGGGTGTTAACTATGGCTACACCTTC.

CDR3 region: CASSPRTGAYEQYF. CDR3 in DNA: TGTGCCAGCTCACCGCGGACAGGGGCCTACGAGCAGTACTTC. This rearrangement joins TRBV18 to TRBJ2-7; 9 positions match TRBD1. V dropped 3 bases and J dropped 2; count of bases not matched to a gene: 2. This CDR3 comprises 14 residues. Germline values: CDR1 KGHSH, CDR2 LQKENI.

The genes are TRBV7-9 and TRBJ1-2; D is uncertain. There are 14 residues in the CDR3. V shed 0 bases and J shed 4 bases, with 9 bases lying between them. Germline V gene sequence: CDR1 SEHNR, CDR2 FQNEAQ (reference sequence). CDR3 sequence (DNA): TGTGCCAGCAGCTTAGCAACCAGTCCCTATGGCTACACCTTC. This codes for CASSLATSPYGYTF. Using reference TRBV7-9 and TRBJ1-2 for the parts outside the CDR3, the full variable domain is DTGVSQNPRHKITKRGQNVTFRCDPISEHNRLYWYRQTLGQGPEFLTYFQNEAQLEKSRLLSDRFSAERPKGSFSTLEIQRTEQGDSAMYLCASSLATSPYGYTFGSGTRLTVV.

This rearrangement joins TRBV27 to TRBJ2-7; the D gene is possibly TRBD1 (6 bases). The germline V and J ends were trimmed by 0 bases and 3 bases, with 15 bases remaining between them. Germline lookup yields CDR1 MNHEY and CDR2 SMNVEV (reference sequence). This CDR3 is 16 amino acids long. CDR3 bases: TGTGCCAGCAGTTTATCCATTGGTACAGGGTTCTACGAGCAGTACTTC. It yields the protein CASSLSIGTGFYEQYF.

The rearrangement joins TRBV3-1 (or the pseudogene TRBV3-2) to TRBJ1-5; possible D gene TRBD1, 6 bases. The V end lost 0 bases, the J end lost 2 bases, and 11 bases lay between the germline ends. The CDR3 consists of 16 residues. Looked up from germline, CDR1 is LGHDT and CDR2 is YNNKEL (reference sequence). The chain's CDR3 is CASSQEGAQGNQPQHF. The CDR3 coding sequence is TGTGCCAGCAGCCAAGAGGGGGCTCAAGGCAATCAGCCCCAGCATTTT.

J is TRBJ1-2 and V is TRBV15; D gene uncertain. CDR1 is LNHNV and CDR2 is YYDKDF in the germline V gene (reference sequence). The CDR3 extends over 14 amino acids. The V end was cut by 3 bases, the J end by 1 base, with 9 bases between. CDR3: CATSSPPLNYGYTF. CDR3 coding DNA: TGTGCCACCAGCAGCCCCCCCCTTAACTATGGCTACACCTTC.

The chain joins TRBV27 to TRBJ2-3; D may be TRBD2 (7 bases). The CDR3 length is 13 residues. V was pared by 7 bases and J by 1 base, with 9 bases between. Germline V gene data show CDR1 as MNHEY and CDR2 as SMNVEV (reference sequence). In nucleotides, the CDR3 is TGTGCCAGCAAGGGGGGGCGCACAGATACGCAGTATTTT. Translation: CASKGGRTDTQYF.

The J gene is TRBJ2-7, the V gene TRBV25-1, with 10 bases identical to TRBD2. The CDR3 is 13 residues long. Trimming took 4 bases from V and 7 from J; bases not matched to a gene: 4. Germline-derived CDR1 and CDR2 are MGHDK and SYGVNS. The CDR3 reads CASSGLAGVEQYF. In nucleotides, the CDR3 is TGTGCCAGCAGTGGTCTAGCGGGAGTAGAGCAGTACTTC.

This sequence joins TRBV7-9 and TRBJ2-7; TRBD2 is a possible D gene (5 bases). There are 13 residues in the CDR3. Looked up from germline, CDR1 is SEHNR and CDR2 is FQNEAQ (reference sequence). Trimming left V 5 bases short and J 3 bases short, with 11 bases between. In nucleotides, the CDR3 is TGTGCCAGCAGCCACGGGGATTTCTACGAGCAGTACTTC. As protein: CASSHGDFYEQYF. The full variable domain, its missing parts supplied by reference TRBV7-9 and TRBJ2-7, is DTGVSQNPRHKITKRGQNVTFRCDPISEHNRLYWYRQTLGQGPEFLTYFQNEAQLEKSRLLSDRFSAERPKGSFSTLEIQRTEQGDSAMYLCASSHGDFYEQYFGPGTRLTVT.

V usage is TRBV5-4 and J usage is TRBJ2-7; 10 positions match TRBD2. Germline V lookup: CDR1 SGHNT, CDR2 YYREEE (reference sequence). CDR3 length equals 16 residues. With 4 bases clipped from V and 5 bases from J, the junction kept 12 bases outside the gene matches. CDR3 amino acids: CASSNQVGTSVHEQYF. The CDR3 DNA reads TGTGCCAGCAGCAACCAGGTCGGGACTAGCGTCCACGAGCAGTACTTC.

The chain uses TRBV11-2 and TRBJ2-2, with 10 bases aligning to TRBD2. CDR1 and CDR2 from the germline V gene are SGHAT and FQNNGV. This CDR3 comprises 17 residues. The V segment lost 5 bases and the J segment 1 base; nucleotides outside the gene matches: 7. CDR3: CASSRPSSGRNTGELFF. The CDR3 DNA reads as TGTGCCAGCAGCCGTCCGTCTAGCGGGAGGAACACCGGGGAGCTGTTTTTT.

CDR3 amino acids: CASSRDSGSGDTQYF. The CDR3 DNA reads TGTGCCAGCTCACGGGACAGCGGGTCAGGAGATACGCAGTATTTT. This chain uses TRBV18 with TRBJ2-3; D may be TRBD1 (7 bases). V was cut by 4 bases and J by 5 bases, with 16 bases left in between. The CDR3 contains 15 residues. From germline, CDR1 is KGHSH and CDR2 LQKENI.

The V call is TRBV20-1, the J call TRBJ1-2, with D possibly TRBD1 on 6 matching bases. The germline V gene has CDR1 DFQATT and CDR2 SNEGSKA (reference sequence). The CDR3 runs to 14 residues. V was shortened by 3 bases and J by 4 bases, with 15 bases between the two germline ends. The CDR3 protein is CSASPQGYGYGYTF. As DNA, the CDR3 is TGCAGTGCTAGTCCACAGGGTTATGGCTATGGCTACACCTTC.